This TCR beta chain was found in a study of tumor-infiltrating lymphocytes in primary liver carcinoma. Details on this clonotype: The antigen is undetermined. The junction departs from germline at one end; a sequencing error may be responsible.

Bulk tissue was left unsorted, and RNA and DNA were co-extracted from 20-30 mg of it. TCR beta cDNA came from approximately 540 ng total RNA, primed with a constant-region primer. ARM-PCR was slightly modified, and three nested multiplex PCR rounds with it gave rise to the TCR beta libraries. The opening two PCR rounds, around 9 cycles each, paired TRBV1-TRBV30 forward primers with a C-beta reverse primer. TCRdb itself ran the multiplex PCR reads through MiXCR, one entry per CDR3 protein. This sample yields about 43,000 distinct CDR3 sequences, of which approximately 70% are seen a single time; 19% belongs to the top ten. The CDR3 covers 13 residues. Broader study findings: Tumor-blood pairs (like tumor-adjacent pairs) overlapped less than tumor region pairs did.

The sequenced material came from liver tumor tissue from sampling region 2. This sample's subset: tumor region T2, inferior pole. The source is a man aged 40-49 years with primary liver carcinoma and hepatitis B virus infection. This rearrangement joins TRBV12-3 or TRBV12-4 to TRBJ2-1, with D maybe TRBD2 (5 bases). The CDR3: CASSPRGWGEHFF. The CDR3 DNA sequence: TGTGCCAGCAGTCCCAGAGGGTGGGGTGAGCATTTCTTC.